A single sample is the source of the 26 T cell receptor beta chains below, sequenced in a study of T cell changes during pregnancy in multiple sclerosis. Sequencing was performed with immunoSEQ multiplex PCR; in TCRdb, only in-frame clones are kept and a portion is missing. The sample contains about 49,000 clones, almost 90% of which appear only once. The input for sequencing was peripheral blood, taken after pregnancy. The receptor set was obtained from a female donor in good health, enrolled as a control in a pregnancy study.

This clone was found a few times. The rearrangement joins TRBV11-2 to TRBJ2-3, with TRBD1 as a possible D gene (6 bases). Trimming removed 5 bases from V and 7 bases from J, with 16 bases in between. Germline CDR1 SGHAT, CDR2 FQNNGV. This CDR3 is 14 amino acids long. CDR3 DNA: TGTGCCAGCAGCCTACAGGGAGTTGAAAATACGCAGTATTTT. Translation: CASSLQGVENTQYF.

V gene TRBV10-2 combines with J gene TRBJ2-7; no clear D. This CDR3 has 12 amino acids. V gave up 0 bases and J gave up 6 bases, with 6 bases separating them. Germline CDR1 WSHSY, CDR2 SAAADI. In DNA form, the CDR3 reads TGCGCCAGCAGTGAGTCCATCATCGAGCAGTACTTC. The encoded protein is CASSESIIEQYF.

The rearrangement joins TRBV5-6 to TRBJ2-7, with a tentative D call TRBD2 (6 bases). Trimming removed 4 bases at V and 6 bases at J, with 23 bases between. The CDR3 has 16 residues. Germline V gene sequence: CDR1 SGHDT, CDR2 YYEEEE. The CDR3 protein is CASSTPQAGGIGEQYF. The DNA for the CDR3 is TGTGCCAGCAGCACCCCCCAGGCTGGGGGGATTGGCGAGCAGTACTTC.

This clone showed up just a few times. The CDR3 protein is CAVTTGSNTEAFF. The DNA of the CDR3 is TGTGCCGTAACGACAGGGTCGAACACTGAAGCTTTCTTT. This chain connects TRBV7-9 to TRBJ1-1; TRBD1 matches 7 bases. The CDR3 totals 13 residues. In germline, CDR1 is SEHNR, CDR2 FQNEAQ (reference sequence). Trimming removed 11 bases from V and 1 base from J; junction bases left unmatched: 7.

J is TRBJ2-7 and V is TRBV28; 7 bases match TRBD1. The CDR3 contains 13 residues. The ends lost 10 bases at V and 0 bases at J; junction bases unmatched: 6. Germline CDR1 MDHEN, CDR2 SYDVKM. The CDR3, as DNA: TGTGCCATTCTCGGGGACAGCTCCTACGAGCAGTACTTC. It specifies CAILGDSSYEQYF.

The gene calls are TRBV29-1 and TRBJ1-4; D unresolved. Trimming cost V 5 bases and J 4 bases, with 14 bases left between them. The CDR3 extends over 14 amino acids. Looked up from germline, CDR1 is SQVTM and CDR2 is ANQGSEA. CDR3 DNA: TGCAGCGTTTTCGACGGGAGTCTTAATGAAAAACTGTTTTTT. This sequence encodes CSVFDGSLNEKLFF.

V usage is TRBV10-1 and J usage is TRBJ2-7; a possible D gene is TRBD1 (6 bases). V lost 5 bases and J lost 7, with 12 bases in between. Germline CDR1 and CDR2: WNHNN and SYGVQD (reference sequence). The CDR3 has 12 residues. In DNA, the CDR3 is TGCGCCAGCAGTCGAGGGGGTGGGGAGCAGTACTTC. This sequence encodes CASSRGGGEQYF.

This clone was seen a single time. This chain links TRBV27 with TRBJ2-6; tentative D call: TRBD2 (6 bases). There are 18 residues in the CDR3. Germline-derived CDR1 and CDR2 are MNHEY and SMNVEV (reference sequence). Trimming shortened V by 10 bases and J by 2 bases, and 24 bases separated the two germline ends. The CDR3 DNA follows: TGTGCCACCAGCCTTGGGGGGTGGAAGGGAACTGGGGCCAACGTCCTGACTTTC. It yields the protein CATSLGGWKGTGANVLTF.

This chain links TRBV15 with TRBJ1-4, with 7 positions matching TRBD1. This CDR3 has 17 amino acids. The ends lost 8 bases at V and 3 bases at J; junction bases unmatched: 15. Germline lookup yields CDR1 LNHNV and CDR2 YYDKDF (reference sequence). CDR3 coding DNA: TGTGCCACCGTTACAGGGGACTCCGAACTGGCTAATGAAAAACTGTTTTTT. It encodes CATVTGDSELANEKLFF.

About this clone: One end of the junction varies from germline; a read error may be responsible. The genes are TRBV2 and TRBJ2-7, with D perhaps matching TRBD2 (5 bases). Germline V CDR1 and CDR2: SNHLY, FYNNEI. The CDR3 spans 10 residues. The DNA for the CDR3 is TGTGCCAGCAGTGGGCCGGCGGGCCGCTTC. This gives the protein CASSGPAGRF.

The chain uses TRBV6-6 and TRBJ1-2; D not resolved. From germline, CDR1 is MNHNY and CDR2 SVGAGI (reference sequence). Trimming left V 7 bases short and J 3 bases short, with 12 bases between. This CDR3 has 13 amino acids. CDR3 sequence reads: CASTLREDYGYTF. The CDR3 DNA sequence: TGTGCCAGCACCCTACGTGAGGACTATGGCTACACCTTC.

This chain connects TRBV9 to TRBJ1-1, with D unresolved. Trimming shortened V by 0 bases and J by 0 bases, and 6 bases separated the two germline ends. The length of the CDR3 is 14 residues. The germline V gene has CDR1 SGDLS and CDR2 YYNGEE. CDR3 in amino acids: CASSVEGVNTEAFF. The CDR3 DNA is TGTGCCAGCAGCGTAGAAGGAGTGAACACTGAAGCTTTCTTT.

The rearrangement uses TRBV5-1 and TRBJ2-2; TRBD2 is a possible D gene (5 bases). The CDR3 has 15 residues. V lost 3 bases and J lost 6, with 15 bases in between. Germline CDR1 reads SGHRS; CDR2 reads YFSETQ. The CDR3 loop is CASSWRTTGAGELFF. In DNA form, the CDR3 reads TGCGCCAGCAGCTGGAGGACGACCGGGGCCGGGGAGCTGTTTTTT.

This chain connects TRBV19 to TRBJ2-6; TRBD1 is a possible D gene (5 bases). The germline V and J ends were trimmed by 3 bases and 0 bases, with 15 bases remaining between them. Germline lookup yields CDR1 LNHDA and CDR2 SQIVND (reference sequence). The CDR3 has 18 residues. The CDR3 sequence is CASSIGTGTSSGANVLTF. The CDR3 nucleotides are TGTGCCAGTAGTATCGGAACAGGAACGTCCTCTGGGGCCAACGTCCTGACTTTC. Full variable domain (rest looked up from reference TRBV19 and TRBJ2-6): DGGITQSPKYLFRKEGQNVTLSCEQNLNHDAMYWYRQDPGQGLRLIYYSQIVNDFQKGDIAEGYSVSREKKESFPLTVTSAQKNPTAFYLCASSIGTGTSSGANVLTFGAGSRLTVL.

This chain uses TRBV28 with TRBJ2-2, with 11 bases fitting TRBD1. The germline CDR1 and CDR2 sequences are MDHEN and SYDVKM. V shed 8 bases and J 6 bases; nucleotides not matched to a gene: 17. The CDR3 consists of 18 residues. CDR3 sequence (DNA): TGTGCCAGCCGTCGGGGACAGGGGGGCGGAATAGAAGCCGGGGAGCTGTTTTTT. Its translation is CASRRGQGGGIEAGELFF. The whole variable domain, filled in from reference TRBV28 and TRBJ2-2, reads DVKVTQSSRYLVKRTGEKVFLECVQDMDHENMFWYRQDPGLGLRLIYFSYDVKMKEKGDIPEGYSVSREKKERFSLILESASTNQTSMYLCASRRGQGGGIEAGELFFGEGSRLTVL.

This rearrangement joins TRBV9 to TRBJ2-3; a possible D gene is TRBD2 (7 bases). From germline, CDR1 is SGDLS and CDR2 YYNGEE. The CDR3 totals 16 residues. V was pared by 0 bases and J by 2 bases, with 13 bases between. The CDR3 DNA reads as TGTGCCAGCAGCGTAGTTGGCGGGGGCCACACAGATACGCAGTATTTT. The encoded protein is CASSVVGGGHTDTQYF.

This clone was seen a single time. This chain links TRBV5-3 with TRBJ2-2, with D possibly TRBD2 on 6 matching bases. TRBV5-3 is designated an ORF whose function remains uncertain. The CDR3 runs to 14 residues. Trimming cost V 5 bases and J 2 bases, with 10 bases left between them. The CDR3: CARSRDFNTGELFF. CDR3 nucleotide sequence: TGTGCCAGAAGTAGGGACTTTAACACCGGGGAGCTGTTTTTT.

The J gene is TRBJ2-1, the V gene TRBV7-9, with 14 bases that match TRBD2. The germline gives CDR1 SEHNR, CDR2 FQNEAQ (reference sequence). The ends lost 7 bases at V and 8 bases at J; junction bases unmatched: 7. The CDR3 runs 15 residues. The CDR3 reads CASNPGLAGVDEQFF. Written as DNA, the CDR3 is TGTGCCAGCAATCCGGGACTAGCGGGAGTGGATGAGCAGTTCTTC.

The chain employs TRBV9 and TRBJ1-2, with D possibly TRBD1 on 6 matching bases. Germline CDR1 reads SGDLS; CDR2 reads YYNGEE. This CDR3 comprises 14 residues. V lost 4 bases to trimming and J lost 4 bases, with 14 bases between them. CDR3 coding DNA: TGTGCCAGCAGCCCCTCTGGGGGCTTCTATGGCTACACCTTC. It specifies CASSPSGGFYGYTF.

The CDR3 reads CASSLGGRVTEAFF. The CDR3 coding sequence is TGTGCCAGCAGCTTAGGCGGGAGGGTCACTGAAGCTTTCTTT. This chain uses TRBV7-9 with TRBJ1-1; D not resolved. Germline assignment: CDR1 SEHNR and CDR2 FQNEAQ (reference sequence). The CDR3 has 14 amino acids. V dropped 1 base and J dropped 4 bases, with 10 bases sitting between them.

This chain uses TRBV5-1 with TRBJ1-1; D is ambiguous. The CDR3 covers 13 residues. V gave up 0 bases and J gave up 7 bases, with 10 bases separating them. CDR1 and CDR2 from the germline V gene are SGHRS and YFSETQ. CDR3 nucleotides: TGCGCCAGCAGCTTGGAGCGGAACCTTGAAGCTTTCTTT. Its protein product is CASSLERNLEAFF. Based on the CDR3 plus reference TRBV5-1 and TRBJ1-1, the full variable domain is KAGVTQTPRYLIKTRGQQVTLSCSPISGHRSVSWYQQTPGQGLQFLFEYFSETQRNKGNFPGRFSGRQFSNSRSEMNVSTLELGDSALYLCASSLERNLEAFFGQGTRLTVV.

The CDR3: CASSQDSGSGAPEAFF. CDR3 in DNA: TGTGCCAGCAGCCAAGATAGCGGGTCAGGTGCCCCTGAAGCTTTCTTT. V is TRBV4-2 and J is TRBJ1-1, with unresolved D. V was cut by 0 bases and J by 6 bases, with 17 bases left in between. This CDR3 contains 16 residues. In germline, CDR1 is LGHNA, CDR2 YNFKEQ.

The V call is TRBV30, the J call TRBJ2-1; D is perhaps TRBD1 (6 bases). Germline values: CDR1 GTSNPN, CDR2 SVGIG (reference sequence). CDR3 length: 12 amino acids. Trimming shortened V by 3 bases and J by 7 bases, and 10 bases separated the two germline ends. CDR3 bases: TGTGCCTGGAGCGCTACAGGGAATGAGCAGTTCTTC. Protein product: CAWSATGNEQFF.

This clone was found a few times. The rearrangement joins TRBV28 to TRBJ1-2, with 7 positions matching TRBD1. J was trimmed by 8 bases and V by 7 bases; bases with no gene match: 10. From germline, CDR1 is MDHEN and CDR2 SYDVKM. The CDR3 has 13 amino acids. CDR3 nucleotides: TGTGCCAGCACCTCATACAGGGGCGAAGGCTACACCTTC. It yields the protein CASTSYRGEGYTF.

Regarding this clone: Because the CDR3's place on the DNA is in doubt, the DNA is left out and the CDR3 is given as listed by TCRdb. V gene TRBV9 combines with J gene TRBJ2-7; the D segment call TRBD2 is taken from the table without a DNA check. The CDR3 adds up to 14 amino acids, both ends counted. The germline V gene encodes CDR1 SGDLS and CDR2 YYNGEE. CDR3 protein: CASSPWDFGNEQYF.

The rearrangement joins TRBV13 to TRBJ1-1; possibly TRBD1 for D (5 bases). This CDR3 region has 15 residues. Trimming cost V 1 base and J 6 bases, with 15 bases left between them. The germline gives CDR1 PRHDT, CDR2 FYEKMQ (reference sequence). The CDR3 DNA sequence: TGTGCCAGCAGCTTAGCAAAGGGGTATTATGCTGAAGCTTTCTTT. It encodes CASSLAKGYYAEAFF.